This TCR beta chain was profiled in a study of T-cell reconstitution after alpha-beta-depleted transplantation in children (TCRdb year 2016). Context from the whole study: T-cell immune reconstitution after TCRalphabeta/CD19-depleted allogeneic hematopoietic cell transplantation in children was quantitatively tracked in the study by means of TCR repertoire profiling. Here is what the overall study found, with its caveats: The high TCRbeta diversity at day 60 in some patients was ascribed to recipient T cells and intrathymic progenitors that had survived conditioning. Over the following months the frequencies of hyperexpanded clones went down, and after one year T-cell counts and TCRbeta diversity were mostly credited to newly produced T cells. The apparently early alphabetaT-cell count recovery about two months after transplant was reportedly dependent on only several hundred rapidly expanded clones derived from non-depleted graft cells.

The intended sense of this specimen's treatment or condition label: allogeneic hematopoietic cell transplantation with graft depleted of TCRalphabeta T cells and CD19 B cells. TCRalphabeta/CD19-depleted allogeneic hematopoietic cell grafts were given to the transplant recipients, all of whom were children. Comments on this clonotype: Its antigen has not been determined. Nothing much larger sits one base from this clone, and base qualities are not available.

Libraries were constructed by PCR. Sequencing was carried out with an Illumina HiSeq 2500. Molecular barcoding was employed in the preparation of TCR libraries, with unique molecular identifiers being used to normalize TCRbeta repertoire quantification. TCRdb ran its own pipeline on the public reads, namely fastp trimming at Q25 and MiXCR clone calling, and kept in-frame beta chains. For every CDR3 protein sequence, its rows merge into one entry that carries the most common genes and DNA. The sample records 200,000 to 250,000 distinct CDR3 sequences, roughly a tenth of which are singletons. The biggest ten clones account for over 25% of the sample. The V end gives up 4 bases and the J end 0 bases, leaving 2 bases in the junction not matched to a gene. The CDR3 measures 15 amino acids from cysteine to phenylalanine. Just the 45-base CDR3 DNA is kept, in frame starting at base 1.

This chain is built from TRBV12-3 or TRBV12-4 and TRBJ1-4; 7 junctional bases match TRBD1. The sequenced sample was PBMCs, obtained before TCRalphabeta/CD19-depleted stem cell transplant. The sequence came from a child younger than two with acute myeloid leukemia, due to receive a stem cell transplant. The sequenced DNA: TGTGCCAGCAGTTGGGACAGATCAACTAATGAAAAACTGTTTTTT. This encodes CASSWDRSTNEKLFF.